The 18 T cell receptor beta chains listed next were all sequenced from one sample in a study of shared clonotypes between healthy human individuals. Generated by immunoSEQ multiplex PCR, the TCRdb table keeps only in-frame clones and is missing some. The table shows about 2 million clones, with roughly 94% occurring only once. The sequenced sample was naive CD4+ T cells sorted from blood. Described subset: CD45RA+ positively selected. Receptors were obtained from a man younger than 30 in good health.

This clone was detected once. The V call is TRBV29-1, the J call TRBJ1-2, with 8 bases matching TRBD1. Germline V gene data show CDR1 as SQVTM and CDR2 as ANQGSEA. The CDR3 is 16 residues long. Trimming cost V 4 bases and J 1 base; bases outside gene matches: 11. CDR3 sequence reads: CSVVSDRAIINYGYTF. The CDR3 DNA is TGCAGCGTTGTATCGGACAGGGCAATTATTAACTATGGCTACACCTTC.

The gene calls are TRBV6-5 and TRBJ2-6; no clear D. The germline V gene has CDR1 MNHEY and CDR2 SVGAGI. This CDR3 has 15 residues. With 6 bases removed from V and 0 bases from J, the gap between germline ends came to 9 bases. The CDR3 is CASRASGSGANVLTF. CDR3 DNA: TGTGCCAGCAGGGCCAGTGGCTCTGGGGCCAACGTCCTGACTTTC.

The J gene is TRBJ2-3, the V gene TRBV15; 9 positions agree with TRBD2. CDR3 length: 20 residues. J was trimmed by 4 bases and V by 1 base; bases with no gene match: 18. Germline values: CDR1 LNHNV, CDR2 YYDKDF (reference sequence). The CDR3 nucleotides are TGTGCCACCAGCAGAGCCCTTAGTGGCGGGGGGGCCAAAGGAGCAGATACGCAGTATTTT. Amino acid sequence: CATSRALSGGGAKGADTQYF.

The chain uses TRBV7-8 and TRBJ2-7; D not certain. Trimming cost V 2 bases and J 6 bases, with 11 bases left between them. Germline V gives CDR1 SGHVS, CDR2 FQNEAQ. The CDR3 sequence is 13 residues long. CDR3: CASSLSTKGEQYF. The CDR3 DNA is TGTGCCAGCAGCTTATCCACGAAGGGCGAGCAGTACTTC.

This chain uses TRBV27 with TRBJ2-7; D is unclear. V lost 5 bases, J lost 3 bases, and 11 bases lay in between. CDR1 is MNHEY and CDR2 is SMNVEV in the germline V gene (reference sequence). The CDR3 contains 13 residues. DNA of the CDR3: TGTGCCAGCAGTCCCCGGGCCTACTACGAGCAGTACTTC. Encoded protein: CASSPRAYYEQYF.

The chain recombines TRBV5-1 with TRBJ2-5; 8 nucleotides align to TRBD1. The J call may be in error: the DNA end matches TRBJ2-7 better. This CDR3 is 15 amino acids long. Germline CDR1 and CDR2: SGHRS and YFSETQ. The CDR3 nucleotides read TGCGCCAGCAGCTTGGCGGGACAGGCAACCTACGAGCAGTACTTC. It yields the protein CASSLAGQATYEQYF.

The chain joins TRBV14 to TRBJ2-7; D unclear. V lost 4 bases to trimming and J lost 0 bases, with 10 bases between them. From germline, CDR1 is SGHDN and CDR2 FVKESK. The CDR3 loop spans 14 amino acids. The CDR3: CASSLGYYSYEQYF. CDR3 DNA sequence: TGTGCCAGCAGCCTCGGATACTACTCCTACGAGCAGTACTTC.

This chain connects TRBV5-1 to TRBJ2-5; D remains unclear. Looked up from germline, CDR1 is SGHRS and CDR2 is YFSETQ. V dropped 0 bases and J dropped 5 bases, with 14 bases sitting between them. The CDR3 is 15 residues long. The CDR3 loop reads CASSLDVRVGETQYF. DNA for the CDR3: TGCGCCAGCAGCTTGGACGTTAGGGTAGGGGAGACCCAGTACTTC.

V and J are TRBV6-5 and TRBJ2-7, with 7 bases aligning to TRBD2. The CDR3 length is 13 residues. Germline V gives CDR1 MNHEY, CDR2 SVGAGI. Trimming removed 8 bases from V and 0 bases from J; junction bases left unmatched: 4. CDR3 sequence (DNA): TGTGCCAGCGGGCGGGAGAGCTCCTACGAGCAGTACTTC. This gives the protein CASGRESSYEQYF.

The chain carries TRBV25-1 and TRBJ2-3, with 7 bases fitting TRBD1. The J segment lost 2 bases and the V segment lost 2 bases, leaving 7 bases of the junction unmatched. Germline V lookup: CDR1 MGHDK, CDR2 SYGVNS. The CDR3 consists of 16 residues. The chain's CDR3 is CASSERGQWATDTQYF. The DNA for the CDR3 is TGTGCCAGCAGTGAACGGGGACAGTGGGCCACAGATACGCAGTATTTT.

V is TRBV5-4 and J is TRBJ2-7; D is tentatively TRBD1 or TRBD2 (5 bases each). V shed 4 bases and J shed 0 bases, with 14 bases lying between them. Germline V gene sequence: CDR1 SGHNT, CDR2 YYREEE (reference sequence). The CDR3 has 15 residues. Here the CDR3 reads CASSPGPGTSYEQYF. As DNA, the CDR3 is TGTGCCAGCAGCCCCGGTCCGGGGACCTCCTACGAGCAGTACTTC.

This clone was observed a few times. The chain uses TRBV9 and TRBJ2-5, with D possibly matching TRBD2 (5 bases). The CDR3 length is 15 residues. CDR1 and CDR2 (germline): SGDLS, YYNGEE. Trimming shortened V by 3 bases and J by 2 bases, and 14 bases separated the two germline ends. CDR3: CASSGNPGVQETQYF. The DNA of the CDR3 is TGTGCCAGCAGCGGAAACCCCGGGGTACAAGAGACCCAGTACTTC.

This sequence joins TRBV5-1 and TRBJ2-1; TRBD2 might be the D (5 bases). The CDR3 is made up of 16 amino acids. CDR1 is SGHRS and CDR2 is YFSETQ in the germline V gene. With 4 bases removed from V and 6 bases from J, the gap between germline ends came to 20 bases. The CDR3, as DNA: TGCGCCAGCAGCCCACCGACATCCGCGGGCGTCAATGAGCAGTTCTTC. Translating it yields CASSPPTSAGVNEQFF.

V usage is TRBV19 and J usage is TRBJ1-1; the D is unclear. The V end was cut by 2 bases, the J end by 0 bases, with 10 bases between. The CDR3 contains 15 residues. The V gene's germline CDR1 is LNHDA and CDR2 SQIVND (reference sequence). The CDR3 reads CASSIPRLMNTEAFF. The CDR3 DNA reads TGTGCCAGTAGTATACCGCGGCTCATGAACACTGAAGCTTTCTTT.

The chain employs TRBV9 and TRBJ2-1; D might be TRBD2 (6 bases). Germline values: CDR1 SGDLS, CDR2 YYNGEE. This CDR3 has 15 amino acids. V was clipped by 5 bases and J by 9 bases, with 21 bases between them. The CDR3 coding sequence is TGTGCCAGCAGTTCAATCTTGATGGAGGGAGGTGAGCAGTTCTTC. Translating it yields CASSSILMEGGEQFF. The variable domain in full, completed from reference TRBV9 and TRBJ2-1, reads DSGVTQTPKHLITATGQRVTLRCSPRSGDLSVYWYQQSLDQGLQFLIQYYNGEERAKGNILERFSAQQFPDLHSELNLSSLELGDSALYFCASSSILMEGGEQFFGPGTRLTVL.

This chain links TRBV11-2 with TRBJ2-5; 12 bases match TRBD1. The length of the CDR3 is 16 residues. Germline CDR1 and CDR2: SGHAT and FQNNGV. V shed 1 base, J shed 4 bases, and the junction held 4 bases outside the gene matches. CDR3 region: CASSLGGQGAGETQYF. In nucleotides, the CDR3 is TGTGCCAGCAGCTTAGGGGGACAGGGGGCTGGAGAGACCCAGTACTTC. Complete variable domain (other parts from reference TRBV11-2 and TRBJ2-5): EAGVAQSPRYKIIEKRQSVAFWCNPISGHATLYWYQQILGQGPKLLIQFQNNGVVDDSQLPKDRFSAERLKGVDSTLKIQPAKLEDSAVYLCASSLGGQGAGETQYFGPGTRLLVL.

This chain joins TRBV18 and TRBJ1-5; 7 bases map to TRBD1. V dropped 6 bases and J dropped 9; count of bases not matched to a gene: 11. Germline loops: CDR1 KGHSH, CDR2 LQKENI. This CDR3 has 14 amino acids. The CDR3 coding sequence is TGTGCCAGCTCTCCGACAGGGACCCTCTGGCCCCAGCATTTT. Translating gives CASSPTGTLWPQHF.

The V gene is TRBV19, the J gene TRBJ2-6; D possibly corresponds to TRBD1 (5 bases). CDR1 is LNHDA, CDR2 SQIVND, per germline (reference sequence). The CDR3 runs 19 residues. Trimming removed 7 bases from V and 0 bases from J, with 22 bases in between. The CDR3 reads CASKQGLLVPLSGANVLTF. The CDR3 bases are TGTGCCAGTAAGCAGGGTCTCCTTGTACCTCTCTCTGGGGCCAACGTCCTGACTTTC.